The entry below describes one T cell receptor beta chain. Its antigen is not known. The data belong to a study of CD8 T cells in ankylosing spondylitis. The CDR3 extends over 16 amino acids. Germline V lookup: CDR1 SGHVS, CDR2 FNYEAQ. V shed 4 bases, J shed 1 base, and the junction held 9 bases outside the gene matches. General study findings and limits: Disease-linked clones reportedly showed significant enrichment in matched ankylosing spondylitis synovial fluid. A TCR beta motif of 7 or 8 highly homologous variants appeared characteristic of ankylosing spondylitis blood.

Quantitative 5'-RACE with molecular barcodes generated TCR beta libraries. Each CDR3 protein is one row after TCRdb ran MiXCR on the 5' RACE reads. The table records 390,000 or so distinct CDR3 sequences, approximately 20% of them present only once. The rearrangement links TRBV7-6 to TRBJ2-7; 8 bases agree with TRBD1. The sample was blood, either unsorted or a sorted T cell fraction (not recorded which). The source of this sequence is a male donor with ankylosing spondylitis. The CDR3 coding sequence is TGTGCCAGCAGCTCGATCACGGGACAGGATTCCTACGAGCAGTACTTC. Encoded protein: CASSSITGQDSYEQYF.